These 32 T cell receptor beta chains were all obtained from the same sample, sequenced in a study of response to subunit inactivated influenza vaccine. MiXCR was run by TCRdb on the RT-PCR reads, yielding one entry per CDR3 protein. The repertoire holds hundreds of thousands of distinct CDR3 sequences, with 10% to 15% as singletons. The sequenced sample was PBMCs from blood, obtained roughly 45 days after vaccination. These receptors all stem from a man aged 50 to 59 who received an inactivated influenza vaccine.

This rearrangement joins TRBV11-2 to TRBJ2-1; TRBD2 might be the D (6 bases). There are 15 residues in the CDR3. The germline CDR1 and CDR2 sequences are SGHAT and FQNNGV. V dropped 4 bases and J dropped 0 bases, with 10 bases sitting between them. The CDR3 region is CASSSFSGSYNEQFF. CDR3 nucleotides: TGTGCCAGCAGCTCTTTTAGCGGCTCCTACAATGAGCAGTTCTTC.

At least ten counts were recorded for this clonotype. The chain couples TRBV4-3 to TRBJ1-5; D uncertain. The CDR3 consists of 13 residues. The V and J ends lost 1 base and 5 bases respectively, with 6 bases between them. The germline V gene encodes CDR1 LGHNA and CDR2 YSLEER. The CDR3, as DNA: TGCGCCAGCAGCCAAGCCGGGGATCAGCCCCAGCATTTT. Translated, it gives CASSQAGDQPQHF.

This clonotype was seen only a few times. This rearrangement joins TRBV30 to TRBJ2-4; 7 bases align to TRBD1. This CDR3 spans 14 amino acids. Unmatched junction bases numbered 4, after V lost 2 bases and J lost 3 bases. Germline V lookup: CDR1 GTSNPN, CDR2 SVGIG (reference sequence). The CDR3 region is CAWSRGLGKNIQYF. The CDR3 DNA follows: TGTGCCTGGAGTAGGGGGCTGGGCAAAAACATTCAGTACTTC.

The DNA of the CDR3 is TGTGCCAGCAGCTTGCGACTACTAGCGGGGGGGCGGTATGAGCAGTTCTTC. Translating it yields CASSLRLLAGGRYEQFF. This rearrangement joins TRBV7-8 to TRBJ2-1, with 13 bases fitting TRBD2. Germline V gene lookup returns CDR1 SGHVS and CDR2 FQNEAQ. Germline trimming cut 3 bases from V and 8 bases from J; bases unmatched to any gene: 10. The CDR3 has 17 amino acids.

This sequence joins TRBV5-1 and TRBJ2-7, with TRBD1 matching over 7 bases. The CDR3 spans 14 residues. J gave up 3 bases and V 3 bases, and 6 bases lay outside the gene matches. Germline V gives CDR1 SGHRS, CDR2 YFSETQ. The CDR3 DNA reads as TGCGCCAGCAGCTCGGGGACAGCAGGCTACGAGCAGTACTTC. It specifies CASSSGTAGYEQYF. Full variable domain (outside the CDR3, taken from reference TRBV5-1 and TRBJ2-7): KAGVTQTPRYLIKTRGQQVTLSCSPISGHRSVSWYQQTPGQGLQFLFEYFSETQRNKGNFPGRFSGRQFSNSRSEMNVSTLELGDSALYLCASSSGTAGYEQYFGPGTRLTVT.

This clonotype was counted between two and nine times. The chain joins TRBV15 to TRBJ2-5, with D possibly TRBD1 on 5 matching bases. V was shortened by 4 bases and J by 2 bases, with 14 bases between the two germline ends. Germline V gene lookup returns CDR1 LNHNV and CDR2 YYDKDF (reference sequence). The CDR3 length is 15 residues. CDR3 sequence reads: CATSTRTRRQETQYF. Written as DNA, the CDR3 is TGTGCCACCAGCACAAGGACACGAAGACAAGAGACCCAGTACTTC.

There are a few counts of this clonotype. The chain's CDR3 is CASSPPPPGFDYNEQFF. The CDR3 bases are TGTGCCAGCAGTCCACCCCCTCCCGGGTTTGACTACAATGAGCAGTTCTTC. The chain is built from TRBV12-3 or TRBV12-4 and TRBJ2-1; no clear D gene. The length of the CDR3 is 17 residues. With 5 bases removed from V and 3 bases from J, the gap between germline ends came to 20 bases.

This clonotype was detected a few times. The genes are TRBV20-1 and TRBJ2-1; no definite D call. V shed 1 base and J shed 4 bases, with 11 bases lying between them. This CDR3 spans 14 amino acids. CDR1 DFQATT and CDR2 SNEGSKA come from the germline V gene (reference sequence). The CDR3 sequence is CSARAPLDYNEQFF. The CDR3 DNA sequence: TGCAGTGCTAGAGCCCCCCTGGATTACAATGAGCAGTTCTTC.

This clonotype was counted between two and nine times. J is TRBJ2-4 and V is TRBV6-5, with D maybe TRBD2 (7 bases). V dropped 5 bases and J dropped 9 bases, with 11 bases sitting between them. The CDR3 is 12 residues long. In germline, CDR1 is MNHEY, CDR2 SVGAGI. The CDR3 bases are TGTGCCAGCAGTACGGGGGGCGGCATTCAGTACTTC. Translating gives CASSTGGGIQYF.

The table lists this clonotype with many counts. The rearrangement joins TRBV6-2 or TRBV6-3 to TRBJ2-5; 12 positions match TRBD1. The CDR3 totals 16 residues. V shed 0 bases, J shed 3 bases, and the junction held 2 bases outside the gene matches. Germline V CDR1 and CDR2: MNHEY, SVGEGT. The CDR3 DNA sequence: TGTGCCAGCAGTTACTCGGGGACAGGGGGCGAAGAGACCCAGTACTTC. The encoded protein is CASSYSGTGGEETQYF.

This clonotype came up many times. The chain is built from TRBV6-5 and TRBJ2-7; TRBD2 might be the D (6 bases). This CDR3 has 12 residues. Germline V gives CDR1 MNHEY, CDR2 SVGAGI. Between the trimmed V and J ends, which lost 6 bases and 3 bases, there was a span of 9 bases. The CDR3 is CASRRDFYEQYF. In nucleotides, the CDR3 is TGTGCCAGCAGAAGGGACTTCTACGAGCAGTACTTC.

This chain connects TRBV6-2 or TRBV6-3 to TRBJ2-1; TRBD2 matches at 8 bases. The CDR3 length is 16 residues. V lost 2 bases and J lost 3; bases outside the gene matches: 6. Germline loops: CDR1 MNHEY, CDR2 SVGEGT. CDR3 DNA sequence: TGTGCCAGCAGTTACGGTGTAGCGGGGAACTACAATGAGCAGTTCTTC. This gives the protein CASSYGVAGNYNEQFF.

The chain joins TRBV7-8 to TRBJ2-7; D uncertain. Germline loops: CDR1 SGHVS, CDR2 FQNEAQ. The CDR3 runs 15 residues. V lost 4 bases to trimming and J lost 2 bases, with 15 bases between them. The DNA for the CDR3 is TGTGCCAGCAGCTACGGACGTTTCTTAGCCTACGAGCAGTACTTC. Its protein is CASSYGRFLAYEQYF.

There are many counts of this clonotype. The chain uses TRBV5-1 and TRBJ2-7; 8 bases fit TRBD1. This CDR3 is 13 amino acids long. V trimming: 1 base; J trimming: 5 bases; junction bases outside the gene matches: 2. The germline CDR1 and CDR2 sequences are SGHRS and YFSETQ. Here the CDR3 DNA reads TGCGCCAGCAGCTTGTCAGGGGGCCACGAGCAGTACTTC. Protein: CASSLSGGHEQYF. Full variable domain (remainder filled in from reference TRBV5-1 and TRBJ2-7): KAGVTQTPRYLIKTRGQQVTLSCSPISGHRSVSWYQQTPGQGLQFLFEYFSETQRNKGNFPGRFSGRQFSNSRSEMNVSTLELGDSALYLCASSLSGGHEQYFGPGTRLTVT.

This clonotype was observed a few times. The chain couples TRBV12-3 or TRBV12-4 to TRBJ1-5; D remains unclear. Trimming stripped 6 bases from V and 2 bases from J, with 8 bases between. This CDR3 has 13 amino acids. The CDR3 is CASRQQGNQPQHF. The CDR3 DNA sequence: TGTGCCAGCAGACAACAAGGCAATCAGCCCCAGCATTTT.

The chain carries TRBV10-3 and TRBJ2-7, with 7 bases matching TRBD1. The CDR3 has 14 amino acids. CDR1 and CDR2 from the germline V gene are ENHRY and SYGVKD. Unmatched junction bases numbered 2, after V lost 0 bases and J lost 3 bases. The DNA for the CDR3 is TGTGCCATCAGTGAGTCCCAGGGGGACTACGAGCAGTACTTC. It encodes CAISESQGDYEQYF.

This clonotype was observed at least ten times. The CDR3 DNA is TGTGCCAGCCTCTCCTGGGCAGATACGCAGTATTTT. Its translation: CASLSWADTQYF. The rearrangement uses TRBV7-9 and TRBJ2-3; D is ambiguous. Trimming pared 8 bases from V and 4 bases from J, leaving 10 bases between. Germline CDR1 and CDR2: SEHNR and FQNEAQ (reference sequence). CDR3 size: 12 residues.

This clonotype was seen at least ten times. Written as DNA, the CDR3 is TGTGCCAGCAGTGACAGGGGATATACGCAGTATTTT. Residues: CASSDRGYTQYF. J is TRBJ2-3 and V is TRBV12-3 or TRBV12-4; the match to TRBD1 covers 8 bases. The ends lost 5 bases at V and 7 bases at J; junction bases unmatched: 2. CDR3 length: 12 amino acids.

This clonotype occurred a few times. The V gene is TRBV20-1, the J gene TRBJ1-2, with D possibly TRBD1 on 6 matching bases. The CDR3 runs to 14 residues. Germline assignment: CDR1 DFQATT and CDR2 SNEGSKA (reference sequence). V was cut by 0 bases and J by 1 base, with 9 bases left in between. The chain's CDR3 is CSARDPRGNYGYTF. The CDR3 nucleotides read TGCAGTGCTAGAGACCCCAGGGGTAACTATGGCTACACCTTC.

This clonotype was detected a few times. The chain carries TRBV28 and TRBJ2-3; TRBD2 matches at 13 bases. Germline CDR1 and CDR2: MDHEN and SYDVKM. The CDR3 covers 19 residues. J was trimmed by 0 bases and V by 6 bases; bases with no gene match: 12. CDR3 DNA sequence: TGTGCCAGCAGCTGGACTAGCGGGGGAGACGAATTCAGCACAGATACGCAGTATTTT. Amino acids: CASSWTSGGDEFSTDTQYF.

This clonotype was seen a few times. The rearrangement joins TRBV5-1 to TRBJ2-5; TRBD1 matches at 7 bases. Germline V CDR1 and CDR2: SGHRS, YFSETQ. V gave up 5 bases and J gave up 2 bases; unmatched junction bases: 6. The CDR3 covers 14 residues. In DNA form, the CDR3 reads TGCGCCAGCAGATTAGGGACAGCTCAAGAGACCCAGTACTTC. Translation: CASRLGTAQETQYF. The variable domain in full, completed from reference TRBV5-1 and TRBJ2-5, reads KAGVTQTPRYLIKTRGQQVTLSCSPISGHRSVSWYQQTPGQGLQFLFEYFSETQRNKGNFPGRFSGRQFSNSRSEMNVSTLELGDSALYLCASRLGTAQETQYFGPGTRLLVL.

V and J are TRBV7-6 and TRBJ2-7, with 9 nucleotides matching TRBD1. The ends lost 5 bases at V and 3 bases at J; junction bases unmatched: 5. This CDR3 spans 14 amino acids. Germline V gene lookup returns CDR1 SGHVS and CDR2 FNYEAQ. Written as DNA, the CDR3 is TGTGCCAGCAGCCACAGGGGGCCTGGCTACGAGCAGTACTTC. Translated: CASSHRGPGYEQYF. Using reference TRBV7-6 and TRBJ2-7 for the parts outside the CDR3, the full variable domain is GAGVSQSPRYKVTKRGQDVALRCDPISGHVSLYWYRQALGQGPEFLTYFNYEAQQDKSGLPNDRFSAERPEGSISTLTIQRTEQRDSAMYRCASSHRGPGYEQYFGPGTRLTVT.

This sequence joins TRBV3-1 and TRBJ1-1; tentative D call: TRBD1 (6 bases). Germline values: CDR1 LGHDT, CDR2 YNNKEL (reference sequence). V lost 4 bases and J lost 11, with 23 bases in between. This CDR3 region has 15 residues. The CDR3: CASSRVPGGPVVAFF. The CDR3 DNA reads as TGTGCCAGCAGCCGTGTCCCCGGGGGCCCGGTAGTTGCTTTCTTT.

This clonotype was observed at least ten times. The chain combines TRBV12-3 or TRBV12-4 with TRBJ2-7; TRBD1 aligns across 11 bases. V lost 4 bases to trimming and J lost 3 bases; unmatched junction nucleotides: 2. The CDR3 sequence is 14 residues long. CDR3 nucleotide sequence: TGTGCCAGCAGTTCCGGGACAGGGGGCTACGAGCAGTACTTC. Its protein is CASSSGTGGYEQYF.

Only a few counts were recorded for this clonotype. The CDR3 region is CASSLEPGGEKLFF. CDR3 DNA sequence: TGTGCCAGCAGCTTAGAGCCAGGGGGCGAAAAACTGTTTTTT. This sequence joins TRBV7-9 and TRBJ1-4; 8 bases align to TRBD1. Germline loops: CDR1 SEHNR, CDR2 FQNEAQ (reference sequence). J was trimmed by 8 bases and V by 1 base; bases with no gene match: 3. The CDR3 covers 14 residues.

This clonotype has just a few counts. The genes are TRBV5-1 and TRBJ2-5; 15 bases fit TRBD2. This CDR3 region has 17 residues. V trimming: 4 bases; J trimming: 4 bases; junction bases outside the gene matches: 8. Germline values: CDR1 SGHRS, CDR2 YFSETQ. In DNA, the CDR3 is TGCGCCAGCAGCGACCCGGGACTAGCGGGAGGAGGAGAGACCCAGTACTTC. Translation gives CASSDPGLAGGGETQYF.

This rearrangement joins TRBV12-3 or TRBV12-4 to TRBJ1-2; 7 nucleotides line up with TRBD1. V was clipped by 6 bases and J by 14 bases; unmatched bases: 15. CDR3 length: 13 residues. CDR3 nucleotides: TGTGCCAGCAGCCGGGGAGGGGGCCCCGTGTTAACCTTC. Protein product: CASSRGGGPVLTF.

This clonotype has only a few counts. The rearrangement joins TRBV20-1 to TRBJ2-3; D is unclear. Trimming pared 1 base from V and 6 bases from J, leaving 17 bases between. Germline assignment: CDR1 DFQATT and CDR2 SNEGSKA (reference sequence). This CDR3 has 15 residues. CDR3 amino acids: CSARGGVGRGDTQYF. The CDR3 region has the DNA TGCAGTGCTAGAGGTGGGGTCGGTCGCGGTGATACGCAGTATTTT.

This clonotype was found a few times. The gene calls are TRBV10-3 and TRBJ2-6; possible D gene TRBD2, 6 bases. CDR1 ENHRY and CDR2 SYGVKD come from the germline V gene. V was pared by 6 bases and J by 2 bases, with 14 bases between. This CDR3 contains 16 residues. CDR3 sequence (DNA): TGTGCCATCAGAGGAGGGTTAGGGGCTGGGGCCAACGTCCTGACTTTC. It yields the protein CAIRGGLGAGANVLTF.

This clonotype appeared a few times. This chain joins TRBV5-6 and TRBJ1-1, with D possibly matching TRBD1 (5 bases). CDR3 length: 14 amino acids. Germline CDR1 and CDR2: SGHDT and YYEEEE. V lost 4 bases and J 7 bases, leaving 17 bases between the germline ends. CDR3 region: CASSRAWGTIEAFF. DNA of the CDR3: TGTGCCAGCAGCCGAGCCTGGGGGACGATTGAAGCTTTCTTT.

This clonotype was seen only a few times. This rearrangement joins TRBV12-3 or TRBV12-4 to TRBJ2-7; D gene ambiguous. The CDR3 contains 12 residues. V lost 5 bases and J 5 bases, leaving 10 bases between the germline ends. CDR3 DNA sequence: TGTGCCAGCAGTAACGATCGCAACGAGCAGTACTTC. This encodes CASSNDRNEQYF.

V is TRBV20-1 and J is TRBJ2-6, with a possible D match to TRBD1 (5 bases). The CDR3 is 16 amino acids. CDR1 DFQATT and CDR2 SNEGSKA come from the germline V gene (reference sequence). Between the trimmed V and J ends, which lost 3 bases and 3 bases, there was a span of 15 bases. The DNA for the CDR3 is TGCAGTGCTAGCCAGGGCGGCTTAGATGGGGCCAACGTCCTGACTTTC. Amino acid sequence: CSASQGGLDGANVLTF.